The rows below give T cell receptor beta chains drawn from one sample of a study of PD-1 blockade in classical Hodgkin lymphoma. Profiling relied on immunoSEQ multiplex PCR, and the TCRdb table lists in-frame clones only, not all of them. The table has 20,000 to 30,000 clones, 70% to 90% seen once. Here the sequenced sample was peripheral blood mononuclear cells (PBMCs), taken before the second cycle of nivolumab. Receptors were obtained from a human donor with classical Hodgkin lymphoma. The CDR3 runs from the conserved cysteine through the conserved F or W. Each record gives: D gene, V gene, J gene, clone size, CDR3 DNA, CDR3 protein. D genes are given only for firm matches. Some rows mark clone size as missing; the rest say once, few, many or name a class of expanded clone.

TRBD2	TRBV7-6	TRBJ2-3	NA	TGTGCCAGCAGCCCAGGCGCTAGCGGGGGGGCCTTCGGCACAGATACGCAGTATTTT	CASSPGASGGAFGTDTQYF
NA	TRBV9	TRBJ2-3	NA	TGTGCCAGCAGCGTATGGACCTCTAGCACAGATACGCAGTATTTT	CASSVWTSSTDTQYF
TRBD2	TRBV7-6	TRBJ2-2	NA	TGTGCCAGCAGCCCCAGACTAGCGGGGGACACCGGGGAGCTGTTTTTT	CASSPRLAGDTGELFF
NA	TRBV7-6	TRBJ2-2	once	TGTGCCAGCAGCCCCCGCAAGGGTTACACCGGGGAGCTGTTTTTT	CASSPRKGYTGELFF
NA	TRBV5-1	TRBJ2-2	NA	TGCGCCAGCAGCTTGGAGGGGGGACAGAACACCGGGGAGCTGTTTTTT	CASSLEGGQNTGELFF
NA	TRBV19	TRBJ1-2	NA	TGTGCCAGTAGTATTTCCTTTTCCCACTATGGCTACACCTTC	CASSISFSHYGYTF
NA	TRBV9	TRBJ2-5	NA	TGTGCCAGCAGCGCCAGGGGAGCCTGGGGGGAGACCCAGTACTTC	CASSARGAWGETQYF
TRBD1	TRBV29-1	TRBJ1-1	NA	TGCAGCGTTGAAGGGACAGGGGGCTCGGGCACTGAAGCTTTCTTT	CSVEGTGGSGTEAFF
NA	TRBV10-3	TRBJ1-6	NA	TGTGCCACCCGGCAGACGACAGTCGATTCACCCCTCCACTTT	CATRQTTVDSPLHF
TRBD2	TRBV10-2	TRBJ2-5	NA	TGCGCCAGCAGTAAGCCAGCGGGGGGAGGTGAGACCCAGTACTTC	CASSKPAGGGETQYF
NA	TRBV7-9	TRBJ2-7	NA	TGTGCCAGCGGGGGCTACGAGCAGTACTTC	CASGGYEQYF
TRBD1	TRBV19	TRBJ2-3	NA	TGTGCCAGTAGTATTGGCAGGGGGTACTTAGATACGCAGTATTTT	CASSIGRGYLDTQYF
NA	TRBV7-2	TRBJ2-7	NA	TGTGCCAGCAGCACCGAAGCGGGACAGACCTACGAGCAGTACTTC	CASSTEAGQTYEQYF
TRBD1	TRBV9	TRBJ2-7	NA	TGTGCCAGCAGCGAAGTACAGGGGGGATCCGAGCAGTACTTC	CASSEVQGGSEQYF
NA	TRBV2	TRBJ2-2	once	TGTGCCAGCAGAAAAGGACTATCGAACACCGGGGAGCTGTTTTTT	CASRKGLSNTGELFF
TRBD1	TRBV5-4	TRBJ2-4	NA	TGTGCCAGCAGCTTTGTTCCCGGACAGGGGGCCAAAAACATTCAGTACTTC	CASSFVPGQGAKNIQYF
NA	TRBV2	TRBJ1-2	NA	TGTGCCAGCAGTGCTCGGCGATCAGGCTATGGCTACACCTTC	CASSARRSGYGYTF
TRBD1	TRBV18	TRBJ1-4	NA	TGTGCCAGCTCATCAAGGACAGGTAGTAATGAAAAACTGTTTTTT	CASSSRTGSNEKLFF
NA	TRBV9	TRBJ2-7	NA	TGTGCCAGCAGCCCCCAGACCAATGGGCCCTACGAGCAGTACTTC	CASSPQTNGPYEQYF
TRBD1	TRBV15	TRBJ1-1	NA	TGTGCCACCAGCAGAGAGGACAGGGTCAACACTGAAGCTTTCTTT	CATSREDRVNTEAFF
NA	TRBV6-6	TRBJ1-1	NA	TGTGCCAGCAGAGGGGGGGGGATGAACACTGAAGCTTTCTTT	CASRGGGMNTEAFF
TRBD1	TRBV9	TRBJ1-5	NA	TGTGCCAGCAGCGTAGCAGGGGGGGAGAATCAGCCCCAGCATTTT	CASSVAGGENQPQHF
TRBD1	TRBV5-4	TRBJ1-2	NA	TGTGCCAGCAGCTTTCGGGACAGGGCCGGCTACACCTTC	CASSFRDRAGYTF
TRBD1	TRBV18	TRBJ1-1	NA	TGTGCCAGCTCACAACGGGACAGTCAGAACACTGAAGCTTTCTTT	CASSQRDSQNTEAFF
NA	TRBV27	TRBJ2-2	NA	TGTGCCAGCAGTTTAATGGGCGGGGAGCTGTTTTTT	CASSLMGGELFF
NA	TRBV28	TRBJ2-7	few	TGTGCCAGCGGGAAACCCTACGAGCAGTACTTC	CASGKPYEQYF
NA	TRBV5-1	TRBJ2-5	NA	TGCGCCAGCGGGCAACAGACCGGGCGCGAAGAGACCCAGTACTTC	CASGQQTGREETQYF
TRBD2	TRBV11-1	TRBJ2-7	NA	TGTGCCAGCAGCGTTACTAGCGGGGGGAAATACGAGCAGTACTTC	CASSVTSGGKYEQYF
TRBD2	TRBV27	TRBJ2-3	NA	TGTGCCAGCAGTTGGACTAGAACAGATACGCAGTATTTT	CASSWTRTDTQYF
NA	TRBV7-9	TRBJ2-7	NA	TGTGCCAGCAGCTTAGCGTTGGGGAAGCGGGCCTACGAGCAGTACTTC	CASSLALGKRAYEQYF
NA	TRBV7-9	TRBJ2-1	NA	TGTGCCAGCAGCCACCAAAATGAGCAGTTCTTC	CASSHQNEQFF
NA	TRBV6-5	TRBJ1-1	NA	TGTGCCAGCAGTCTCGACTGGACTGAAGCTTTCTTT	CASSLDWTEAFF
TRBD1	TRBV7-9	TRBJ1-2	NA	TGTGCCAGCAGCTTAGGGACAGGGAATCACTATGGCTACACCTTC	CASSLGTGNHYGYTF
TRBD1	TRBV6-1	TRBJ1-5	NA	TGTGCCAGCAGTGTGGACAGGGGTTATCAGCCCCAGCATTTT	CASSVDRGYQPQHF
NA	TRBV7-9	TRBJ1-1	NA	TGTGCCAGCAGCTTAGGAGACAGCTGGTTCACTGAAGCTTTCTTT	CASSLGDSWFTEAFF
NA	TRBV19	TRBJ2-7	NA	TGTGCCAGCGGGCCCCTCTACGAGCAGTACTTC	CASGPLYEQYF
NA	TRBV4-3	TRBJ1-6	NA	TGCGCCAGCAGCCAAGATTTTGGAGGGGGTAGCTCACCCCTCCACTTT	CASSQDFGGGSSPLHF
NA	TRBV28	TRBJ1-5	NA	TGTGCCAGCAGTTTTGGAAGCAATCAGCCCCAGCATTTT	CASSFGSNQPQHF
TRBD1	TRBV6-5	TRBJ2-7	NA	TGTGCCAGCAGTGCCGGGACAGGGGGCTACGAGCAGTACTTC	CASSAGTGGYEQYF
NA	TRBV28	TRBJ2-2	NA	TGTGCCAGCAGTAGTGGAGGGAGGAACACCGGGGAGCTGTTTTTT	CASSSGGRNTGELFF
NA	TRBV4-1	TRBJ2-2	few	TGCGCCAGCAGCCAAGGTTTTGGCGGGGAGCTGTTTTTT	CASSQGFGGELFF
NA	TRBV7-9	TRBJ2-1	NA	TGTGCCAGCAGCTTAGCGCCAGGGAATGAGCAGTTCTTC	CASSLAPGNEQFF
TRBD2	TRBV19	TRBJ2-3	NA	TGTGCCAGTACCGCGGGACTAGCGGGGGAAACTAGCACAGATACGCAGTATTTT	CASTAGLAGETSTDTQYF
TRBD1	TRBV27	TRBJ1-6	few	TGTGCCAGCACTCCGACAGGGTCTGGCAATTCACCCCTCCACTTT	CASTPTGSGNSPLHF
NA	TRBV6-1	TRBJ2-7	NA	TGTGCCAGCGCCCGTAGGGCGCAGGGGGGTCACGAGCAGTACTTC	CASARRAQGGHEQYF
NA	TRBV11-2	TRBJ2-5	NA	TGTGCCAGCAGCCGCTACTTGGGGGGACGAGAGACCCAGTACTTC	CASSRYLGGRETQYF
NA	TRBV6-6	TRBJ1-5	NA	TGTGCCAGCAGACCCGGGACGTATAGCAATCAGCCCCAGCATTTT	CASRPGTYSNQPQHF
NA	TRBV5-1	TRBJ2-2	NA	TGCGCCAGCAGCTCTATGGCAGGGCAGGACACCGGGGAGCTGTTTTTT	CASSSMAGQDTGELFF
TRBD1	TRBV5-4	TRBJ1-1	NA	TGTGCCAGCAGCCCCTCGACAGGGTTAGGCACTGAAGCTTTCTTT	CASSPSTGLGTEAFF
TRBD1	TRBV2	TRBJ1-5	once	TGTGCCAGCAGTGAATTCACGGCAGGGGGACAGCCCCAGCATTTT	CASSEFTAGGQPQHF
NA	TRBV10-3	TRBJ2-7	NA	TGTGCCATCAGTGAGTCAAGGGTTCGGAACGAGCAGTACTTC	CAISESRVRNEQYF
TRBD2	TRBV5-1	TRBJ2-5	NA	TGCGCCAGCAGCTCTAGCGGGGGCACCCAAGAGACCCAGTACTTC	CASSSSGGTQETQYF
NA	TRBV4-3	TRBJ1-6	NA	TGCGCCAGCAGCCAAGAGAACAGCCACTCCTATAATTCACCCCTCCACTTT	CASSQENSHSYNSPLHF
NA	TRBV9	TRBJ2-6	NA	TGTGCCAGCAGTGGGGCTGGGGCCAACGTCCTGACTTTC	CASSGAGANVLTF
NA	TRBV19	TRBJ1-2	NA	TGTGCCAGTAGTATCTCAGGGGTATATGGCTACACCTTC	CASSISGVYGYTF
TRBD2	TRBV7-7	TRBJ2-3	NA	TGTGCTAGCAGCCTACTAGCGGGGGGGCCAGATACGCAGTATTTT	CASSLLAGGPDTQYF
NA	TRBV7-8	TRBJ2-1	NA	TGTGCCAGCAGCTTAGTCACTTTTAGCTCCTACAATGAGCAGTTCTTC	CASSLVTFSSYNEQFF
TRBD2	TRBV7-3	TRBJ2-2	NA	TGTGCCAGCAGCTGGACTAGCGGGGGACGCGGGGAGCTGTTTTTT	CASSWTSGGRGELFF
TRBD1	TRBV15	TRBJ2-6	NA	TGTGCCACCAGCAGTTCCGGACAGGGGTCCCTTAGGGCCAACGTCCTGACTTTC	CATSSSGQGSLRANVLTF
NA	TRBV9	TRBJ2-2	NA	TGTGCCAGCAGTCCTACTAGCTCCGGGGGCGGGGAGCTGTTTTTT	CASSPTSSGGGELFF